One and the same sample provided the 7 T cell receptor beta chains below, sequenced in a study of CD8 T cells in ankylosing spondylitis. TCRdb reanalysed the 5' RACE reads using MiXCR and keeps one entry per CDR3 protein. The repertoire includes fewer than 400,000 distinct CDR3 sequences, 8% of them detected once, and 13% to 15% sits in the top ten. Study results and caveats: There was a TCR beta motif, made of 7 to 9 highly homologous variants, that appeared characteristic of ankylosing spondylitis blood.

Which antigens these TCRs recognize remains unknown. The sequencing input was blood, either unsorted or a sorted T cell fraction (not recorded which). The receptors were gathered from a male donor with ankylosing spondylitis.

This clonotype was picked up many times. The CDR3 here is CASSLRQGDTGELFF. CDR3 in DNA: TGTGCCAGCAGCTTACGACAGGGCGACACCGGGGAGCTGTTTTTT. This chain links TRBV7-2 with TRBJ2-2; 7 bases are shared with TRBD1. V lost 2 bases and J lost 3; bases outside the gene matches: 3. The germline V gene encodes CDR1 SGHTA and CDR2 FQGNSA. This CDR3 contains 15 residues.

This chain connects TRBV28 to TRBJ2-1; D possibly uses TRBD1 or TRBD2 (6 bases each). CDR1 is MDHEN and CDR2 is SYDVKM in the germline V gene. This CDR3 comprises 16 residues. Trimming pared 2 bases from V and 2 bases from J, leaving 13 bases between. For the CDR3, the DNA is TGTGCCAGCAGTTTAGTTGGGGGGCAAGCCTACAATGAGCAGTTCTTC. Protein sequence: CASSLVGGQAYNEQFF.

This clonotype was picked up many times. This chain links TRBV29-1 with TRBJ1-2; perhaps TRBD1 as D (6 bases). The CDR3 sequence is 14 residues long. Trimming took off 4 bases at V and 6 bases at J, with 18 bases between the two ends. Germline V lookup: CDR1 SQVTM, CDR2 ANQGSEA. The CDR3: CSVGAGDIAHGYTF. The CDR3 DNA reads as TGCAGCGTTGGGGCAGGGGACATTGCCCATGGCTACACCTTC. Supplemented by reference TRBV29-1 and TRBJ1-2, the full variable domain reads SAVISQKPSRDICQRGTSLTIQCQVDSQVTMMFWYRQQPGQSLTLIATANQGSEATYESGFVIDKFPISRPNLTFSTLTVSNMSPEDSSIYLCSVGAGDIAHGYTFGSGTRLTVV.

The chain combines TRBV4-1 with TRBJ2-5, with 10 bases matching TRBD2. Losses at the gene ends were 0 bases for V and 3 bases for J; bases not matched to a gene: 13. Germline-derived CDR1 and CDR2 are MGHRA and YSYEKL. This CDR3 is built from 19 residues. In DNA form, the CDR3 reads TGCGCCAGCAGCCAAGATTCCTCGCGGGGACTAGCGATGGAAGAGACCCAGTACTTC. Encoded protein: CASSQDSSRGLAMEETQYF.

This clonotype was seen at least ten times. This sequence joins TRBV29-1 and TRBJ2-4, with TRBD1 identical over 8 bases. The CDR3 spans 15 residues. The trim removed 1 base at V and 5 bases at J, leaving 7 bases unmatched. Germline assignment: CDR1 SQVTM and CDR2 ANQGSEA. The DNA of the CDR3 is TGCAGCGTTGAAGTTTTGGACAGGGACCAAAACATTCAGTACTTC. Translated, it gives CSVEVLDRDQNIQYF.

Ten or more counts support this clonotype. The chain is built from TRBV24-1 and TRBJ2-1; TRBD2 aligns across 14 bases. Germline-derived CDR1 and CDR2 are KGHDR and SFDVKD. V shed 5 bases and J 2 bases; nucleotides not matched to a gene: 4. The CDR3 consists of 17 residues. CDR3: CATSGRGLAGAYNEQFF. DNA of the CDR3: TGTGCCACCAGTGGGCGGGGACTAGCGGGGGCCTACAATGAGCAGTTCTTC.

This clonotype was picked up a small number of times. The chain is built from TRBV12-3 or TRBV12-4 and TRBJ2-7; maybe TRBD1 (6 bases). V was clipped by 6 bases and J by 5 bases, with 11 bases between them. The CDR3 is 12 residues long. CDR3 in amino acids: CASRLQGHEQYF. CDR3 nucleotides: TGTGCCAGCAGGTTACAGGGACACGAGCAGTACTTC.